Given below is one TCR beta chain in context. Its antigen is still unknown. At one end the junction does not follow the germline gene, possibly because of a read error. 13 Jbeta primers and 60 Vbeta primers were used for the PCR. The method was immunoSEQ multiplex PCR; TCRdb's version includes in-frame clones alone and lacks a portion of them. Counted here are about 140,000 clones, 60% to 85% occurring once; the ten biggest clones make up around 1.3%. There are 18 residues in the CDR3. The data were obtained in a study of cytomegalovirus exposure and HLA in healthy donors. Study findings and constraints: Within an earlier analysis, most TCR beta V segments proved productive either about 90% or about 30% of the time.

V usage is TRBV5-3 and J usage is TRBJ2-7, with a tentative D call TRBD1 (5 bases). Being an ORF, TRBV5-3 has a function that is uncertain. The clonotype originates from a woman aged 40 to 50 in good health and CMV-seronegative. Sequencing input: PBMCs. CDR3 DNA: TGTGCCAGAACCTTGGGGTCGTACCAGGGTGTATGTGATTACGAGCAGTACTTC. The encoded protein is CARTLGSYQGVCDYEQYF.